The clone carrying this T cell receptor (beta chain) was found a few times. This sample is drawn from a study of response to subunit inactivated influenza vaccine. TCRdb fed the RT-PCR reads into MiXCR, producing one record per CDR3 protein. Of about 540,000 distinct CDR3 sequences in the sample, under 30% were seen once. The V end lost 6 bases, the J end lost 6 bases, and 14 bases lay between the germline ends. Germline V gene sequence: CDR1 SGHTA, CDR2 FQGNSA. This CDR3 spans 14 amino acids. This same sample was also part of a study on T cells expressing NK-cell markers. As that report states: The authors generated TCR beta cDNA through 5'RACE template switching with UMIs.

The TCR sequence derives from a man aged 45-60 years who received an inactivated influenza vaccine. This sample comprised CD4+ T cells sorted from PBMCs, obtained 11 to 12 days after vaccination. The J gene is TRBJ2-2, the V gene TRBV7-2; D may be TRBD1 or TRBD2 (6 bases each). In DNA form, the CDR3 reads TGTGCCAGCAGTATAAAAAGGGGGGCCGGGGAGCTGTTTTTT. Translated, it gives CASSIKRGAGELFF.